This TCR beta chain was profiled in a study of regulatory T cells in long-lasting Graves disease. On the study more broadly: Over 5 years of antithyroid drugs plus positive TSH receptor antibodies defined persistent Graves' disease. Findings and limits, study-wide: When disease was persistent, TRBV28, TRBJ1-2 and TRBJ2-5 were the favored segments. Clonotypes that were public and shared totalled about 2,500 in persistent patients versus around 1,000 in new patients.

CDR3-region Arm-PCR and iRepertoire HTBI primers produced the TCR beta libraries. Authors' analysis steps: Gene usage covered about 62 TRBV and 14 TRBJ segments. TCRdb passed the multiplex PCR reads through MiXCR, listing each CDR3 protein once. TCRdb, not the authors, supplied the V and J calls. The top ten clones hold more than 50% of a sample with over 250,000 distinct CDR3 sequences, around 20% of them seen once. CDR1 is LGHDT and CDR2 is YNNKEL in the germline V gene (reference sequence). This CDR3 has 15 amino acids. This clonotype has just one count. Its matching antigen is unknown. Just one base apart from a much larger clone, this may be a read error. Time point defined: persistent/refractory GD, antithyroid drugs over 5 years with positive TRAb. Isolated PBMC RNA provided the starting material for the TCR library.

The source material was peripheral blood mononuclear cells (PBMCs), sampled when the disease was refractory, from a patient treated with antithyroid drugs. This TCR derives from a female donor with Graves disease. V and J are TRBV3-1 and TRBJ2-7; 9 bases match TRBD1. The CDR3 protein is CASSPHGTGQHEQCF. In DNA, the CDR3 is TGTGCCAGCAGCCCGCACGGGACAGGGCAGCACGAGCAGTGCTTC.